A selection of T cell receptor beta chains follows, all from one sample in a study of identical twins. TCRdb analysed the 5' RACE reads with MiXCR anew, one entry per CDR3 protein. The table lists around 240,000 distinct CDR3 sequences, approximately 7% of them singletons. These same records also appear under a second study, on yellow fever vaccine responses in identical twins.

Sequenced sample: memory (CD45RO+) T cells sorted from blood. The receptor set was obtained from a woman between 18 and 29 years old in good health. Each CDR3 is given with its conserved first and last residue. A D gene is named only where the DNA matches it firmly. Size values are once, few and many counts, or a class for expanded clones, and some rows have none.

v_gene	len	abundance	d_gene	j_gene	CDR3aa	CDR3nt
TRBV23-1	18	NA	NA	TRBJ2-1	CASSQYNPGLKGENEQFF	TGCGCCAGCAGTCAATATAACCCGGGCCTCAAAGGGGAAAATGAGCAGTTCTTC
TRBV6-1	14	many	TRBD1	TRBJ2-7	CASGRTGSSYEQYF	TGTGCCAGCGGGCGGACAGGGAGCTCCTACGAGCAGTACTTC
TRBV2	13	many	TRBD1	TRBJ2-7	CASIWTGSYEQYF	TGTGCCAGCATTTGGACAGGCTCCTACGAGCAGTACTTC
TRBV5-6	15	few	NA	TRBJ2-2	CASSSLYGYTGELFF	TGTGCCAGCAGCTCCCTTTACGGGTACACCGGGGAGCTGTTTTTT
TRBV21-1	14	NA	NA	TRBJ2-5	CASSKGGVRETKYF	TGTGCCAGCAGCAAAGGAGGGGTAAGAGAGACCAAGTACTTC
TRBV20-1	12	few	NA	TRBJ2-1	CSARVPPNEQFF	TGCAGTGCTAGAGTACCGCCCAATGAGCAGTTCTTC
TRBV3-1	17	NA	NA	TRBJ2-6	CATTPGGRNSGANVLTF	TGTGCCACCACCCCAGGGGGGCGGAATTCTGGGGCCAACGTCCTGACTTTC
TRBV18	14	NA	NA	TRBJ2-5	CASSPQNQGETQYF	TGTGCCAGCTCACCACAGAACCAGGGGGAGACCCAGTACTTC
TRBV28	12	NA	NA	TRBJ1-3	CASKANGNTIYF	TGTGCCAGCAAGGCAAATGGAAACACCATATATTTT
TRBV5-1	15	NA	TRBD2	TRBJ2-3	CASSFRLAGTDTQYF	TGCGCCAGCAGCTTCCGACTAGCGGGCACAGATACGCAGTATTTT